This T cell receptor (beta chain) was sequenced in a study of T-cell reconstitution after alpha-beta-depleted transplantation in children. This CDR3 contains 12 residues. V was shortened by 3 bases and J by 7 bases, with 10 bases between the two germline ends. The germline gives CDR1 SGDLS, CDR2 YYNGEE. Concerning this clonotype itself: Its specificity is not known.

Study-wide findings and caveats: Hyperexpanded clones declined; after one year, newly produced T cells mostly supplied diversity.

Unique molecular identifiers were used in preparing the TCRbeta library. In TCRdb, the PCR reads were re-called with MiXCR into one record per CDR3 protein. The sample shows 45,000 to 50,000 distinct CDR3 sequences, roughly half of them seen only once. V is TRBV9 and J is TRBJ1-2; D uncertain. The TCR sequence derives from a boy under three years old with SCID, due to receive a stem cell transplant. The sample consisted of peripheral blood, taken before TCRalphabeta/CD19-depleted stem cell transplant. Here the CDR3 DNA reads TGTGCCAGCAGCGCCCACGAGGTTGGCTACACCTTC. It is translated as CASSAHEVGYTF.